The rows below give T cell receptor beta chains drawn from one sample of a study of cytomegalovirus exposure and HLA in healthy donors. The protocol was immunoSEQ multiplex PCR, while the TCRdb copy is restricted to in-frame clones and leaves out a portion. This sample carries about 120,000 clones, approximately 9.4% of them seen once, and the ten largest clones take approximately 3%. The sequencing sample was made of PBMCs. These receptors were obtained from a man aged 25-45 years in good health and CMV-seronegative. The CDR3 runs from the conserved cysteine through the conserved F or W. The D gene is left open where the match is weak. Clone size is not always given. Where it is, it says once, few, many or a class for expanded clones.

D gene	V gene	J gene	clone size	CDR3 DNA	CDR3 protein
-	TRBV5-1	TRBJ1-1	-	TGCGCCAGCAGCTTGTGGCAGAGGGACACTGAAGCTTTCTTT	CASSLWQRDTEAFF
-	TRBV7-2	TRBJ1-5	few	TGTGCCGGCAGCTTACAAGGGGTAAGCAATCAGCCCCAGCATTTT	CAGSLQGVSNQPQHF
TRBD1	TRBV2	TRBJ1-1	-	TGTGCCAGCACCGAGAGGGGAGACAGGGGGGAATTTTTT	CASTERGDRGEFF
-	TRBV4-3	TRBJ1-2	few	TGCGCCAGCAGCCGCGGGCGGGGGGAAGGCTACACCTTC	CASSRGRGEGYTF
-	TRBV4-2	TRBJ1-2	-	TGTGCCAGCAGCCAAGATTCGCGGCAGGGAAGAGGCTACACCTTC	CASSQDSRQGRGYTF
-	TRBV9	TRBJ2-3	-	TGTGCCAGCAGCGCCACCAGGGAAGGAACGCAGTATTTT	CASSATREGTQYF
TRBD1	TRBV2	TRBJ1-2	-	TGTGCCAGCAGTTTCCGGGACAGGAGTCCTTATGGCTACACCTTC	CASSFRDRSPYGYTF
-	TRBV19	TRBJ1-1	-	TGTGCCACCGGAGCCGGGGAAGCTTTCTTT	CATGAGEAFF
-	TRBV6-6	TRBJ2-2	few	TGTGCCAGCAGTCAGGGGCGCGACACCGGGGAGCTGTTTTTT	CASSQGRDTGELFF
TRBD1	TRBV19	TRBJ2-3	-	TGTGCCAGTAGTATTGGACAGGGGGACACAGATACGCAGTATTTT	CASSIGQGDTDTQYF
TRBD2	TRBV4-3	TRBJ2-7	-	TGCGCCAGCAGCCAAGATCCGCGGGGGGTCTACGAGCAGTACTTC	CASSQDPRGVYEQYF
-	TRBV6-1	TRBJ2-5	-	TGTGCCAGCAGTGTCCCCGAGGGGGGGGTAAGAGAGACCCAGTACTTC	CASSVPEGGVRETQYF
TRBD1	TRBV5-8	TRBJ2-3	-	TGTGCCAGCAGCCAAGAGGGGGCTAGCACAGATACGCAGTATTTT	CASSQEGASTDTQYF
-	TRBV30	TRBJ2-2	-	TGTGCCTGGAGGGGTCTAGCGCGCACCGGGGAGCTGTTTTTT	CAWRGLARTGELFF
TRBD2	TRBV5-6	TRBJ2-3	few	TGTGCCAGCAGTGGACTAGCGGTGACAGATACGCAGTATTTT	CASSGLAVTDTQYF
TRBD1	TRBV30	TRBJ2-1	-	TGTGCCTGGGGGGGACAGCAAAACAATGAGCAGTTCTTC	CAWGGQQNNEQFF
-	TRBV29-1	TRBJ1-2	-	TGCAGCGTTGCCCTCCAGGGTCTTGGTGGCTACACCTTC	CSVALQGLGGYTF
-	TRBV28	TRBJ1-6	-	TGTGTCAGCAGTTCCGCCTATAATTCACCCCTCCACTTT	CVSSSAYNSPLHF
TRBD1	TRBV28	TRBJ2-1	-	TGTGCCAGCAGTGAGGACAGGAATGTGATCAATGAGCAGTTCTTC	CASSEDRNVINEQFF
-	TRBV7-7	TRBJ2-2	few	TGTGCTAGCAGCCCAATTACAGGGAGTACCGGGGAGCTGTTTTTT	CASSPITGSTGELFF
-	TRBV7-6	TRBJ2-3	-	TGTGCCAGCAGTTCAGGTTCGGATACGCAGTATTTT	CASSSGSDTQYF
-	TRBV6-1	TRBJ2-7	few	TGTGCCAGCAGTGAGCAATTCACTACCTACGAGCAGTACTTC	CASSEQFTTYEQYF
TRBD2	TRBV5-1	TRBJ2-5	-	TGCGCCAGCAGCTACGGTAGCGGGATCGGTGAGACCCAGTACTTC	CASSYGSGIGETQYF
TRBD2	TRBV28	TRBJ2-5	few	TGTGCCAGCCGGACCTCCGGGGGGGAGACCCAGTACTTC	CASRTSGGETQYF
TRBD1	TRBV7-2	TRBJ2-2	-	TGTGCCAGCAGCTTGAGGACAGGGGGTAACGCCGGGGAGCTGTTTTTT	CASSLRTGGNAGELFF
TRBD1	TRBV9	TRBJ2-3	few	TGTGCCAGCAGCGAGCGGACAGGGGCAAACACAGATACGCAGTATTTT	CASSERTGANTDTQYF
-	TRBV2	TRBJ2-7	few	TGTGCCAGCAGTCCCGACAGTGAGTACGAGCAGTACTTC	CASSPDSEYEQYF
-	TRBV15	TRBJ2-3	-	TGTGCCACCAGCAGAGAAGGGGGGGTAGATACGCAGTATTTT	CATSREGGVDTQYF
TRBD2	TRBV19	TRBJ2-7	-	TGTGCCAGTAGTCCGGGGGGGGGTCCCTACGAGCAGTACTTC	CASSPGGGPYEQYF
TRBD1	TRBV19	TRBJ1-5	few	TGTGCCAGTAGACCTCGTGGGACAGCAAATAGCAATCAGCCCCAGCATTTT	CASRPRGTANSNQPQHF
TRBD2	TRBV9	TRBJ2-2	few	TGTGCCAGCAGCTCTCTAGCGGGGGGTAAAACCGGGGAGCTGTTTTTT	CASSSLAGGKTGELFF
TRBD2	TRBV25-1	TRBJ2-5	many	TGTGCCAGCAGCCTCGGGGGGGGACAAGAGACCCAGTACTTC	CASSLGGGQETQYF
-	TRBV4-3	TRBJ1-1	few	TGCGCCAGCAGCCAAGCCCGGAAACAGGAAGCTTTCTTT	CASSQARKQEAFF
TRBD2	TRBV6-4	TRBJ2-7	-	TGTGCCAGCAGGACTAGCGCCTACGAGCAGTACTTC	CASRTSAYEQYF
-	TRBV11-3	TRBJ2-5	few	TGTGCCAGCAGCTTGACAGTGGGGTATTCCGTACAAGAGACCCAGTACTTC	CASSLTVGYSVQETQYF
TRBD1	TRBV15	TRBJ2-2	-	TGTGCCACCAGCAGACTATGGGCGGACAGGATCACCGGGGAGCTGTTTTTT	CATSRLWADRITGELFF
TRBD1	TRBV4-1	TRBJ2-2	few	TGCGCCAGCAGCCAACTACAGGGGGCGGCCGGGGAGCTGTTTTTT	CASSQLQGAAGELFF
TRBD1	TRBV9	TRBJ2-7	few	TGTGCCAGCAGCACCGGGACAGGGGTTCCCTACGAGCAGTACTTC	CASSTGTGVPYEQYF
-	TRBV19	TRBJ2-1	few	TGTGCCAGTAGTATTACGGCTAGCGAGACCTACAATGAGCAGTTCTTC	CASSITASETYNEQFF
TRBD1	TRBV5-6	TRBJ2-1	-	TGTGCCAGCAGCTTGCGACAGGGTCTCAATGAGCAGTTCTTC	CASSLRQGLNEQFF
-	TRBV10-3	TRBJ1-1	few	TGTGCCATCAAGCTCGCCCCGGGGACTGAAGCTTTCTTT	CAIKLAPGTEAFF
TRBD1	TRBV4-1	TRBJ1-2	few	TGCGCCAGTAGGGACAGCTCTATCCCGGGGATAGGCTACACCTTC	CASRDSSIPGIGYTF
TRBD1	TRBV7-3	TRBJ1-5	few	TGTGCCAGCACCAAAGTTAACAGGGGGCGTAAGGGCAATCAGCCCCAGCATTTT	CASTKVNRGRKGNQPQHF